This T cell receptor beta chain came from a study of blood T cell repertoires in COVID-19. The germline V gene has CDR1 SQVTM and CDR2 ANQGSEA. This CDR3 region has 13 residues. Trimming cost V 7 bases and J 0 bases, with 12 bases left between them. Per the authors' pipeline: Reference gene primer amplification gave estimated nucleated cell counts. The assay was immunoSEQ multiplex PCR, and TCRdb's table has in-frame clones only and misses some. The V and J calls and the clone size are those of that table, but D and trimming were determined from the DNA. Among tens of thousands of clones listed, 87% were seen once.

This TCR was sampled from a woman of 80 years or more with active or convalescent COVID-19. Sequenced material: peripheral blood. The chain carries TRBV29-1 and TRBJ1-2; tentative D call: TRBD1 (5 bases). The CDR3 DNA follows: TGCAGCGCATGGACACAAGCTAACTATGGCTACACCTTC. The encoded protein is CSAWTQANYGYTF.